Listed below are T cell receptor beta chains from one sample, sequenced in a study of T cell responses to AZD1222 COVID-19 vaccine. Repertoires were generated with immunoSEQ multiplex PCR, while TCRdb's copy carries only in-frame clones and drops some. Among more than 90,000 clones listed, approximately 86% were seen once. Material: peripheral blood, obtained 28 days after the second AZD1222 dose. These receptors came from an adult who received the AZD1222 COVID-19 vaccine. Both conserved end residues are part of each CDR3. The order of the fields is D gene, V gene, clone size, CDR3 length, J gene, CDR3 DNA, CDR3 protein. D genes are given only for firm matches. The size entry is marked missing in some rows and otherwise reads once, few, many or a size class.

d_call: NA; v_call: TRBV13; clone_size: NA; cdr3_length: 15; j_call: TRBJ1-1; cdr3_nt: TGTGCCAGCAGCACGCCGCAGGGGCCCGTGGGTGAAGCTTTCTTT; cdr3_aa: CASSTPQGPVGEAFF
d_call: NA; v_call: TRBV5-1; clone_size: NA; cdr3_length: 14; j_call: TRBJ1-1; cdr3_nt: TGCGCCAGCAGCTCGGACAGAACGAACACTGAAGCTTTCTTT; cdr3_aa: CASSSDRTNTEAFF
d_call: TRBD1; v_call: TRBV29-1; clone_size: NA; cdr3_length: 14; j_call: TRBJ2-1; cdr3_nt: TGCAGCGTCGAGGGGGGGGACAGGGCATTGTTGCAGTTCTTC; cdr3_aa: CSVEGGDRALLQFF
d_call: NA; v_call: TRBV7-3; clone_size: NA; cdr3_length: 13; j_call: TRBJ1-1; cdr3_nt: TGTGCCAGCAGTCAGACCTCAGGCACTGAAGCTTTCTTT; cdr3_aa: CASSQTSGTEAFF
d_call: NA; v_call: TRBV2; clone_size: NA; cdr3_length: 13; j_call: TRBJ1-1; cdr3_nt: TGTGCCGTTCCCCTGAGGGGGGACACTGAAGCTTTCTTT; cdr3_aa: CAVPLRGDTEAFF
d_call: NA; v_call: TRBV18; clone_size: few; cdr3_length: 16; j_call: TRBJ1-3; cdr3_nt: TGTGCCAGCTCACCACAGGTGGGGAGCTCTGGAAACACCATATATTTT; cdr3_aa: CASSPQVGSSGNTIYF
d_call: TRBD1; v_call: TRBV6-5; clone_size: NA; cdr3_length: 14; j_call: TRBJ1-6; cdr3_nt: TGTGCCAGCAGGCGACAGGGGGCAAGTAGACCCCTCCACTTT; cdr3_aa: CASRRQGASRPLHF
d_call: NA; v_call: TRBV21-1; clone_size: NA; cdr3_length: 16; j_call: TRBJ2-7; cdr3_nt: TGTGCCAGCAGCAAAAGGGGACAGCCCGAGGGTGACGAGCAGTACTTC; cdr3_aa: CASSKRGQPEGDEQYF
d_call: TRBD1; v_call: TRBV18; clone_size: NA; cdr3_length: 15; j_call: TRBJ1-5; cdr3_nt: TGTGCCAGCTCACAGGCCACAGGGGCGAATCAGCCCCAGCATTTT; cdr3_aa: CASSQATGANQPQHF
d_call: NA; v_call: TRBV19; clone_size: NA; cdr3_length: 14; j_call: TRBJ1-3; cdr3_nt: TGTGCCACTTCTCAGGAGTACTCTGGAAACACCATATATTTT; cdr3_aa: CATSQEYSGNTIYF
d_call: TRBD1; v_call: TRBV30; clone_size: NA; cdr3_length: 15; j_call: TRBJ1-6; cdr3_nt: TGTGCCTGGAGCTGGACAGGGGATTCGGGTTCACCCCTCCACTTT; cdr3_aa: CAWSWTGDSGSPLHF
d_call: NA; v_call: TRBV6-5; clone_size: NA; cdr3_length: 12; j_call: TRBJ1-5; cdr3_nt: TGTGCCAGCAGGTACGGGGTAAAGCCCCAGCATTTT; cdr3_aa: CASRYGVKPQHF
d_call: NA; v_call: TRBV6-4; clone_size: NA; cdr3_length: 16; j_call: TRBJ1-4; cdr3_nt: TGTGCCAGCAGTGACAGGGGCTCCCCCACTAATGAAAAACTGTTTTTT; cdr3_aa: CASSDRGSPTNEKLFF
d_call: NA; v_call: TRBV28; clone_size: NA; cdr3_length: 13; j_call: TRBJ1-5; cdr3_nt: TGTGCCAGCAAGGGTGCGTATAATCAGCCCCAGCATTTT; cdr3_aa: CASKGAYNQPQHF
d_call: NA; v_call: TRBV12-5; clone_size: NA; cdr3_length: 15; j_call: TRBJ1-1; cdr3_nt: TGTGCTAGTGGTTTGGGGTTAGGGGACGCGACTGAAGCTTTCTTT; cdr3_aa: CASGLGLGDATEAFF
d_call: TRBD2; v_call: TRBV11-3; clone_size: NA; cdr3_length: 15; j_call: TRBJ2-2; cdr3_nt: TGTGCCAGCAGCTTTGGCGGGGGAAACACCGGGGAGCTGTTTTTT; cdr3_aa: CASSFGGGNTGELFF
d_call: TRBD1; v_call: TRBV2; clone_size: NA; cdr3_length: 13; j_call: TRBJ1-1; cdr3_nt: TGTGCCAGCAGCGGACAGGGGACAACTGAAGCTTTCTTT; cdr3_aa: CASSGQGTTEAFF
d_call: NA; v_call: TRBV6-5; clone_size: NA; cdr3_length: 12; j_call: TRBJ1-2; cdr3_nt: TGTGCCAGCAGTTACGAGGCCTATGGCTACACCTTC; cdr3_aa: CASSYEAYGYTF
d_call: NA; v_call: TRBV7-2; clone_size: NA; cdr3_length: 14; j_call: TRBJ1-5; cdr3_nt: TGTGCCAGCAGCTTAACGCGGGACGGTCAGCCCCAGCATTTT; cdr3_aa: CASSLTRDGQPQHF
d_call: NA; v_call: TRBV27; clone_size: NA; cdr3_length: 12; j_call: TRBJ2-3; cdr3_nt: TGTGCCAGCAGTTTTGGGGCAGATACGCAGTATTTT; cdr3_aa: CASSFGADTQYF
d_call: NA; v_call: TRBV18; clone_size: NA; cdr3_length: 16; j_call: TRBJ1-2; cdr3_nt: TGTGCCAGCTCACCACGCGACTCAGCCGGGGACTATGGCTACACCTTC; cdr3_aa: CASSPRDSAGDYGYTF
d_call: NA; v_call: TRBV7-3; clone_size: NA; cdr3_length: 15; j_call: TRBJ2-5; cdr3_nt: TGTGCCAGCAGCTTAAATCCCGCTTTCCAAGAGACCCAGTACTTC; cdr3_aa: CASSLNPAFQETQYF
d_call: NA; v_call: TRBV14; clone_size: NA; cdr3_length: 14; j_call: TRBJ2-2; cdr3_nt: TGTGCCAGCAGCCAATCAGTCGCCACCGGGGAGCTGTTTTTT; cdr3_aa: CASSQSVATGELFF
d_call: TRBD1; v_call: TRBV30; clone_size: few; cdr3_length: 14; j_call: TRBJ1-5; cdr3_nt: TGTGCCTGGAGCGAGGGACAGGGAAGTCAGCCCCAGCATTTT; cdr3_aa: CAWSEGQGSQPQHF
d_call: TRBD1; v_call: TRBV11-2; clone_size: once; cdr3_length: 14; j_call: TRBJ1-1; cdr3_nt: TGTGCCAGCAGTAAGGACAGGGATGACACTGAAGCTTTCTTT; cdr3_aa: CASSKDRDDTEAFF
d_call: NA; v_call: TRBV7-3; clone_size: NA; cdr3_length: 15; j_call: TRBJ2-1; cdr3_nt: TGTGCCAGCAGCTTATGGTCGGGGACCAACAATGAGCAGTTCTTC; cdr3_aa: CASSLWSGTNNEQFF
d_call: NA; v_call: TRBV11-1; clone_size: NA; cdr3_length: 13; j_call: TRBJ1-1; cdr3_nt: TGTGCCAGCAGCTTAAACACAAACACTGAAGCTTTCTTT; cdr3_aa: CASSLNTNTEAFF
d_call: TRBD1; v_call: TRBV3-1/TRBV3-2; clone_size: NA; cdr3_length: 14; j_call: TRBJ1-1; cdr3_nt: TGTGCCAGCAGCCAATCAGACAGGGGTACTGAAGCTTTCTTT; cdr3_aa: CASSQSDRGTEAFF
d_call: TRBD1; v_call: TRBV28; clone_size: NA; cdr3_length: 15; j_call: TRBJ1-2; cdr3_nt: TGTGCCAGCAGTTTATTTTGGGGACAGGGAGGTGGCTACACCTTC; cdr3_aa: CASSLFWGQGGGYTF
d_call: NA; v_call: TRBV7-9; clone_size: NA; cdr3_length: 16; j_call: TRBJ2-5; cdr3_nt: TGTGCCAGCAGCCCTACGGGGACAAGGTGGGGAGAGACCCAGTACTTC; cdr3_aa: CASSPTGTRWGETQYF
d_call: NA; v_call: TRBV27; clone_size: NA; cdr3_length: 13; j_call: TRBJ2-1; cdr3_nt: TGTGCCAGCAGCGACAGGTATTTGAGTGAGCAGTTCTTC; cdr3_aa: CASSDRYLSEQFF